These 22 T cell receptor beta chains were all obtained from the same sample, sequenced in a study of CD8 T cells in Susac syndrome. Reverse transcription of about 0.5 to 1 ug RNA used random hexamers. TCRdb re-analysed the immunoSEQ multiplex PCR reads in MiXCR, keeping a single row per CDR3 protein. The table includes 200,000 to 250,000 distinct CDR3 sequences, 95% detected once. The sample comprised CD4+ T cells from PBMCs. The origin of the receptors is a human donor with multiple sclerosis.

V usage is TRBV30 and J usage is TRBJ1-2, with D possibly matching TRBD1 (6 bases). The CDR3 has 14 residues. Between the trimmed V and J ends, which lost 1 base and 6 bases, there was a span of 15 bases. From germline, CDR1 is GTSNPN and CDR2 SVGIG (reference sequence). CDR3 DNA: TGTGCCTGGAGTGGAAGGGGGGCGGAGGATGGCTACACCTTC. Amino acids: CAWSGRGAEDGYTF. Variable domain in full (rest from reference TRBV30 and TRBJ1-2): SQTIHQWPATLVQPVGSPLSLECTVEGTSNPNLYWYRQAAGRGLQLLFYSVGIGQISSEVPQNLSASRPQDRQFILSSKKLLLSDSGFYLCAWSGRGAEDGYTFGSGTRLTVV.

The CDR3 reads CAITDRDYGYTF. The CDR3, as DNA: TGTGCCATCACGGACAGGGACTATGGCTACACCTTC. The chain couples TRBV10-3 to TRBJ1-2, with 8 bases matching TRBD1. Germline trimming cut 7 bases from V and 3 bases from J; bases unmatched to any gene: 1. The CDR3 consists of 12 residues. Germline CDR1 and CDR2: ENHRY and SYGVKD.

This clonotype was counted a single time. The chain couples TRBV20-1 to TRBJ1-2; tentative D call: TRBD1 (5 bases). V gave up 7 bases and J gave up 3 bases, with 15 bases separating them. The CDR3 has 13 amino acids. Germline CDR1 and CDR2: DFQATT and SNEGSKA (reference sequence). The CDR3 nucleotides read TGCAGTGTCCCGGTCAGGGAGGACTATGGCTACACCTTC. Its protein is CSVPVREDYGYTF.

This sequence joins TRBV20-1 and TRBJ2-1, with D perhaps TRBD2 (7 bases). Trimming took 3 bases from V and 0 from J, leaving 18 bases between them. Germline values: CDR1 DFQATT, CDR2 SNEGSKA (reference sequence). This CDR3 is built from 17 residues. CDR3 loop: CSASPRGAGSSYNEQFF. DNA for the CDR3: TGCAGTGCTAGCCCTCGGGGGGCGGGGAGCTCCTACAATGAGCAGTTCTTC.

The V call is TRBV11-2, the J call TRBJ2-7; unclear D gene. The CDR3 sequence is 14 residues long. V was shortened by 0 bases and J by 4 bases, with 10 bases between the two germline ends. Germline V CDR1 and CDR2: SGHAT, FQNNGV. The CDR3 DNA follows: TGTGCCAGCAGCTTAGATCCAAACTCTTACGAGCAGTACTTC. Its translation: CASSLDPNSYEQYF. Full variable domain (missing parts from reference TRBV11-2 and TRBJ2-7): EAGVAQSPRYKIIEKRQSVAFWCNPISGHATLYWYQQILGQGPKLLIQFQNNGVVDDSQLPKDRFSAERLKGVDSTLKIQPAKLEDSAVYLCASSLDPNSYEQYFGPGTRLTVT.

The rearrangement joins TRBV7-9 to TRBJ1-6; D is unclear. Trimming shortened V by 1 base and J by 6 bases, and 7 bases separated the two germline ends. The CDR3 runs to 14 residues. Germline CDR1 is SEHNR and CDR2 is FQNEAQ (reference sequence). The DNA of the CDR3 is TGTGCCAGCAGCTTAGATTGGGGTAATTCACCCCTCCACTTT. Protein sequence: CASSLDWGNSPLHF.

The J gene is TRBJ2-5, the V gene TRBV29-1; D is unresolved. The CDR3 has 13 residues. Trimming took 1 base from V and 5 from J, leaving 11 bases between them. Per the germline V gene, CDR1 is SQVTM and CDR2 is ANQGSEA. CDR3 sequence: CSVEGRLLETQYF. The CDR3, as DNA: TGCAGCGTTGAAGGACGACTCTTGGAGACCCAGTACTTC.

The genes are TRBV19 and TRBJ2-7, with TRBD1 identical over 8 bases. J was trimmed by 5 bases and V by 11 bases; bases with no gene match: 14. The CDR3 covers 14 residues. Per the germline V gene, CDR1 is LNHDA and CDR2 is SQIVND (reference sequence). The CDR3 loop is CALGRDRWVNEQYV. The CDR3 nucleotides read TGTGCCTTAGGTCGGGACAGGTGGGTCAACGAGCAGTACGTC.

This clonotype was counted a single time. The rearrangement uses TRBV20-1 and TRBJ2-1; the match to TRBD2 covers 10 bases. Trimming removed 5 bases from V and 6 bases from J; junction bases left unmatched: 7. The CDR3 has 14 amino acids. Germline V lookup: CDR1 DFQATT, CDR2 SNEGSKA (reference sequence). The CDR3 bases are TGCAGTGCTCAGGCTAGCGGGGGACCCAATGAGCAGTTCTTC. This sequence encodes CSAQASGGPNEQFF.

This chain joins TRBV20-1 and TRBJ1-1; D is perhaps TRBD1 (5 bases). The germline V and J ends were trimmed by 0 bases and 1 base, with 9 bases remaining between them. The germline V gene encodes CDR1 DFQATT and CDR2 SNEGSKA (reference sequence). This CDR3 region has 14 residues. CDR3 loop: CSAREGRTNTEAFF. The DNA for the CDR3 is TGCAGTGCTAGAGAGGGACGGACGAACACTGAAGCTTTCTTT.

The chain is built from TRBV30 and TRBJ1-1; TRBD1 is a possible D gene (5 bases). The CDR3 consists of 15 residues. The germline V gene encodes CDR1 GTSNPN and CDR2 SVGIG (reference sequence). Trimming took off 2 bases at V and 0 bases at J, with 13 bases between the two ends. This CDR3 is CAWSTAGNLNTEAFF. The DNA of the CDR3 is TGTGCCTGGAGTACGGCAGGGAATTTGAACACTGAAGCTTTCTTT.

The chain has TRBV3-1 and TRBJ1-5, with unresolved D. The CDR3 runs to 12 residues. Germline values: CDR1 LGHDT, CDR2 YNNKEL (reference sequence). The V and J ends lost 3 bases and 5 bases respectively, with 5 bases between them. The CDR3 bases are TGTGCCAGCAGCCATCTGGATCAGCCCCAGCATTTT. It specifies CASSHLDQPQHF.

The chain has TRBV5-1 and TRBJ1-6, with D unresolved. The CDR3 covers 15 residues. The germline V gene has CDR1 SGHRS and CDR2 YFSETQ. Between the trimmed V and J ends, which lost 6 bases and 0 bases, there was a span of 10 bases. The CDR3 coding sequence is TGCGCCAGCAAGGAACTCAACTCCTATAATTCACCCCTCCACTTT. Its translation is CASKELNSYNSPLHF.

V usage is TRBV20-1 and J usage is TRBJ1-1; D uncertain. V was clipped by 2 bases and J by 3 bases, with 16 bases between them. Germline V gives CDR1 DFQATT, CDR2 SNEGSKA (reference sequence). The CDR3 runs 15 residues. CDR3 coding DNA: TGCAGTGCTAGAACCGGGAAGGGATTGGACACTGAAGCTTTCTTT. Its translation is CSARTGKGLDTEAFF.

This clonotype was seen just once. Sequence at one end of the junction differs from germline and may be a read error. V gene TRBV6-1 combines with J gene TRBJ1-4; TRBD1 matches 8 bases. The CDR3 covers 14 residues. CDR1 and CDR2 from the germline V gene are MNHNS and SASEGT. The CDR3 is CASRLTGANEKLFF. The CDR3 nucleotides read TGTGCCAGCAGACTGACAGGGGCTAACGAAAAACTGTTTTTT.

This clonotype was seen just once. The rearrangement links TRBV19 to TRBJ1-2; D remains ambiguous. V was trimmed by 0 bases and J by 5 bases, leaving 7 bases between them. Looked up from germline, CDR1 is LNHDA and CDR2 is SQIVND (reference sequence). This CDR3 is 13 amino acids long. The CDR3 here is CASSIDPKYGYTF. DNA of the CDR3: TGTGCCAGTAGTATAGATCCGAAATATGGCTACACCTTC.

V gene TRBV29-1 combines with J gene TRBJ1-2; the D gene is possibly TRBD1 (6 bases). V gave up 7 bases and J gave up 4 bases, with 13 bases separating them. CDR3 length: 12 residues. Germline values: CDR1 SQVTM, CDR2 ANQGSEA. This chain's CDR3 is CSGEDSLYGYTF. For the CDR3, the DNA is TGCAGCGGCGAGGACAGCCTCTATGGCTACACCTTC.

The chain has TRBV5-4 and TRBJ2-5; no clear D. Per germline, CDR1 SGHNT and CDR2 YYREEE (reference sequence). The V end lost 4 bases, the J end lost 1 base, and 11 bases lay between the germline ends. The length of the CDR3 is 14 residues. The CDR3 here is CASSRAGTQETQYF. For the CDR3, the DNA is TGTGCCAGCAGCCGGGCCGGCACCCAAGAGACCCAGTACTTC. The whole variable domain, filled in from reference TRBV5-4 and TRBJ2-5, reads ETGVTQSPTHLIKTRGQQVTLRCSSQSGHNTVSWYQQALGQGPQFIFQYYREEENGRGNFPPRFSGLQFPNYSSELNVNALELDDSALYLCASSRAGTQETQYFGPGTRLLVL.

This chain links TRBV18 with TRBJ2-1; TRBD2 matches at 7 bases. The CDR3 runs to 16 residues. CDR1 and CDR2 (germline): KGHSH, LQKENI. Trimming removed 1 base from V and 2 bases from J; junction bases left unmatched: 5. DNA of the CDR3: TGTGCCAGCTCACCACGGGAGGGTAAGGCCTACAATGAGCAGTTCTTC. It yields the protein CASSPREGKAYNEQFF.

This clonotype was seen only once. The J gene is TRBJ2-1, the V gene TRBV29-1, with D perhaps matching TRBD1 (6 bases). The V gene's germline CDR1 is SQVTM and CDR2 ANQGSEA. This CDR3 contains 13 residues. With 6 bases removed from V and 0 bases from J, the gap between germline ends came to 9 bases. The CDR3 sequence is CSVARGSYNEQFF. CDR3 sequence (DNA): TGCAGCGTCGCCAGGGGCTCCTACAATGAGCAGTTCTTC.

The rearrangement joins TRBV18 to TRBJ2-7; maybe TRBD2 (7 bases). CDR3 size: 14 residues. Germline values: CDR1 KGHSH, CDR2 LQKENI. V lost 0 bases to trimming and J lost 7 bases, with 13 bases between them. CDR3: CASSPPYREGEQYF. CDR3 coding DNA: TGTGCCAGCTCACCACCGTACAGGGAGGGGGAGCAGTACTTC.

The chain has TRBV5-4 and TRBJ1-1; D gene unclear. CDR3 length: 13 residues. Germline loops: CDR1 SGHNT, CDR2 YYREEE (reference sequence). V was trimmed by 3 bases and J by 0 bases, leaving 6 bases between them. CDR3 coding DNA: TGTGCCAGCAGCTCGGGTCTGAACACTGAAGCTTTCTTT. Protein: CASSSGLNTEAFF.